The clone carrying this T cell receptor beta chain was found a few times. Its antigen is still unknown. This sample is part of a study of shared clonotypes between healthy human individuals. Notes on the study in general: For naive CD4 cells, around 5.1% of clonotypes were shared across a handful of donors. Limited genetic and exposure-history diversity came from having few donors. Larger richness was generally estimated for naive than memory subsets.

Germline V gene sequence: CDR1 ENHRY, CDR2 SYGVKD. Trimming pared 0 bases from V and 4 bases from J, leaving 9 bases between. CDR3 size: 14 residues. Deep-level assay runs were performed. Measured with immunoSEQ multiplex PCR; TCRdb has only the in-frame clones, and not every one. In the table there are 2 million to 3 million clones, approximately 94% of which are singletons. The origin of this receptor is a man aged 18 to 30 in good health. Some clones in this sample may be carry-over from other donors' samples. Material: naive CD4+ T cells from PBMCs. Noted subset: CD45RA+ positively selected. The chain carries TRBV10-3 and TRBJ1-1; no definite D call. In DNA, the CDR3 is TGTGCCATCAGTGAGTCGATGACGGTCACTGAAGCTTTCTTT. The encoded protein is CAISESMTVTEAFF.